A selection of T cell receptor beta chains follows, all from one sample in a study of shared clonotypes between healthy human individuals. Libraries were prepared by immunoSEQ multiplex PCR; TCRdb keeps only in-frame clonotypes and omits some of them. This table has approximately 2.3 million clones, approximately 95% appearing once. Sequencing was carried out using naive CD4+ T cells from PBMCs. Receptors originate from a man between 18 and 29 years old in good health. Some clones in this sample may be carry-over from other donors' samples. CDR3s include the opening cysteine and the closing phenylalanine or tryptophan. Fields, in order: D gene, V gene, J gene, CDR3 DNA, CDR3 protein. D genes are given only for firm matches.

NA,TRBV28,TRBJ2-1,TGTGCCAGCAGTTTATCTGTTGGTAGGCAGTTCTTC,CASSLSVGRQFF
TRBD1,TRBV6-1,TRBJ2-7,TGTGCCAGCACCCTTGACAGGGGCTCCTACGAGCAGTACTTC,CASTLDRGSYEQYF
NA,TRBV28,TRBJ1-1,TGTGCCAGCAGCCGACGGACGAACACTGAAGCTTTCTTT,CASSRRTNTEAFF
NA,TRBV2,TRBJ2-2,TGTGCCAGCAGGCCCAATTCTAACACCGGGGAGCTGTTTTTT,CASRPNSNTGELFF
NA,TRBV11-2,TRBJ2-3,TGTGCCAGCAGCTTAGATCCCTGGGGTGATACGCAGTATTTT,CASSLDPWGDTQYF
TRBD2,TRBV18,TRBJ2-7,TGTGCCAGCTCACCCTCACGGCGGGAGGGTGGGTACGAGCAGTACTTC,CASSPSRREGGYEQYF
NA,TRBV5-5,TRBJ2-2,TGTGCCAGCACCTCACGGGAGTTTTATGGCGGGGAGCTGTTTTTT,CASTSREFYGGELFF
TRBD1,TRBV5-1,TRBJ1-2,TGCGCCAGCAGCTTGGGGGACCGACAGGGCTACTATGGCTACACCTTC,CASSLGDRQGYYGYTF
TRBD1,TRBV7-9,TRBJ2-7,TGTGCCAGCAGCTTAGATCCGGGACAGGGAATCCACGAGCAGTACTTC,CASSLDPGQGIHEQYF
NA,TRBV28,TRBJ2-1,TGTGCCAGCAGTTTCTCCTGGACACGAACCTACAATGAGCAGTTCTTC,CASSFSWTRTYNEQFF